Listed here are 8 T cell receptor beta chains from one sample, sequenced in a study of blood T cell repertoires in COVID-19. Sequencing was performed with immunoSEQ multiplex PCR; in TCRdb, only in-frame clones are kept and a portion is missing. The sample holds fewer than 350,000 clones; around 90% are singletons and the top ten take approximately 5.5%. The sequencing sample was made of PBMCs or T cells enriched from blood (not recorded which). Receptors were obtained from a man aged 60 to 69 who had recovered from COVID-19.

This chain links TRBV3-1 (or the pseudogene TRBV3-2) with TRBJ1-1; D unresolved. Germline V gene data show CDR1 as LGHDT and CDR2 as YNNKEL (reference sequence). This CDR3 has 14 residues. V lost 0 bases and J lost 7, with 12 bases in between. The CDR3 sequence is CASSQEGRGGEAFF. The CDR3 bases are TGTGCCAGCAGCCAAGAAGGTCGGGGAGGTGAAGCTTTCTTT.

J is TRBJ2-1 and V is TRBV7-3; maybe TRBD2 (6 bases). The V end was cut by 5 bases, the J end by 1 base, with 15 bases between. CDR1 is SGHTA and CDR2 is FQGTGA in the germline V gene. This CDR3 is built from 16 residues. The CDR3 coding sequence is TGTGCCAGCAGCGCGGGACCACTCCATTCCTACAATGAGCAGTTCTTC. Its translation is CASSAGPLHSYNEQFF.

The chain links TRBV5-4 to TRBJ1-1; D gene unclear. The CDR3 length is 14 residues. Deletions cut 4 bases from V and 3 bases from J, with 13 bases between. The V gene's germline CDR1 is SGHNT and CDR2 YYREEE (reference sequence). This chain's CDR3 is CASSQASSDTEAFF. The CDR3 DNA reads TGTGCCAGCAGCCAAGCCTCATCGGACACTGAAGCTTTCTTT.

The chain combines TRBV28 with TRBJ1-1; D gene uncertain. Trimming cost V 5 bases and J 6 bases, with 19 bases left between them. CDR1 is MDHEN and CDR2 is SYDVKM in the germline V gene. The CDR3 length is 15 residues. CDR3 bases: TGTGCCAGCAGTAACCCTAAGGGCGGGAGGGCTGAAGCTTTCTTT. This sequence encodes CASSNPKGGRAEAFF.

This chain joins TRBV28 and TRBJ2-5; D is uncertain. Germline CDR1 MDHEN, CDR2 SYDVKM. Trimming took 6 bases from V and 4 from J, leaving 9 bases between them. The CDR3 is 12 residues long. The DNA for the CDR3 is TGTGCCAGCAGCCCCGACTCAGAGACCCAGTACTTC. Its protein product is CASSPDSETQYF.

The chain links TRBV5-1 to TRBJ2-7; 7 nucleotides line up with TRBD1. CDR1 and CDR2 (germline): SGHRS, YFSETQ. The CDR3 is 13 amino acids. V gave up 4 bases and J gave up 3 bases; unmatched junction bases: 4. The CDR3 is CASSRGQNYEQYF. DNA of the CDR3: TGCGCCAGCAGCCGGGGACAGAACTACGAGCAGTACTTC.

The sample holds one count of this clone. V gene TRBV4-1 combines with J gene TRBJ1-5; tentative D call: TRBD1 (5 bases). Trimming removed 4 bases from V and 0 bases from J, with 16 bases in between. The CDR3 spans 17 residues. CDR1 and CDR2 from the germline V gene are MGHRA and YSYEKL. CDR3 protein: CASSLRTFSNSNQPQHF. The CDR3, as DNA: TGCGCCAGCAGCCTTCGGACATTCTCGAATAGCAATCAGCCCCAGCATTTT.

This clone occurred once. This chain joins TRBV24-1 and TRBJ1-2; D not certain. V was cut by 4 bases and J by 0 bases, with 8 bases left in between. Looked up from germline, CDR1 is KGHDR and CDR2 is SFDVKD. This CDR3 region has 14 residues. CDR3 sequence (DNA): TGTGCCACCAGTGAGTCCAGCGCTAACTATGGCTACACCTTC. Translated: CATSESSANYGYTF.